Here is one TCR beta chain with its context. The entry originates in a study of cytomegalovirus exposure and HLA in healthy donors. A multiplex PCR was run with 60 Vbeta primers and 13 Jbeta primers. The repertoire was sequenced with immunoSEQ multiplex PCR; TCRdb's copy has only in-frame clones and lacks some. The sample features around 97,000 clones, with 3% to 3.5% in its top ten. The receptor was derived from a middle-aged man in good health and CMV-seronegative. Sequencing was carried out using PBMCs.

This CDR3 reads CASSPQLAGVGSTYEQYF. The CDR3, as DNA: TGTGCCAGCAGCCCCCAACTAGCGGGAGTTGGCTCTACCTACGAGCAGTACTTC. V gene TRBV7-6 combines with J gene TRBJ2-7; 11 bases line up with TRBD2. V was clipped by 5 bases and J by 2 bases; unmatched bases: 14. The CDR3 spans 18 residues. The germline V gene encodes CDR1 SGHVS and CDR2 FNYEAQ.